The 5 T cell receptor beta chains below come from one sample, sequenced in a study of technical replicates of blood from a handful of donors. TCRdb's table, derived via immunoSEQ multiplex PCR, lists solely in-frame clones and lacks some. Of about 97,000 clones listed, around 96% are singletons. The specimen was T cells isolated from PBMCs. The receptors originated from a human donor in good health.

The rearrangement uses TRBV11-2 and TRBJ2-5; TRBD2 aligns across 8 bases. CDR3 length: 14 amino acids. V trimming: 5 bases; J trimming: 1 base; junction bases outside the gene matches: 3. The germline V gene has CDR1 SGHAT and CDR2 FQNNGV. The CDR3 protein is CASSERERQETQYF. As DNA, the CDR3 is TGTGCCAGCAGCGAGCGGGAGCGCCAAGAGACCCAGTACTTC.

This rearrangement joins TRBV6-1 to TRBJ2-3, with D unclear. Trimming stripped 3 bases from V and 5 bases from J, with 12 bases between. Germline values: CDR1 MNHNS, CDR2 SASEGT. The CDR3 runs 14 residues. The CDR3, as DNA: TGTGCCAGCAGTGACCCACTCGTCATAGATACGCAGTATTTT. Translation: CASSDPLVIDTQYF.

The chain recombines TRBV11-3 with TRBJ2-3; a possible D gene is TRBD2 (5 bases). Looked up from germline, CDR1 is SGHNT and CDR2 is YENEEA. The CDR3 runs 16 residues. With 1 base removed from V and 1 base from J, the gap between germline ends came to 12 bases. The CDR3 nucleotides are TGTGCCAGCAGCTTAGTAGTAGTGGGAGGCACAGATACGCAGTATTTT. Protein product: CASSLVVVGGTDTQYF.

J is TRBJ2-5 and V is TRBV19, with TRBD2 matching over 12 bases. This CDR3 region has 15 residues. CDR1 is LNHDA, CDR2 SQIVND, per germline (reference sequence). The V segment lost 2 bases and the J segment 3 bases; nucleotides outside the gene matches: 1. In nucleotides, the CDR3 is TGTGCCAGTAGTATACTAGCGGGAGGGAAAGAGACCCAGTACTTC. Translating it yields CASSILAGGKETQYF.

The CDR3 sequence: CASSIIYGTSNQPQHF. CDR3 in DNA: TGTGCCAGTAGTATTATATATGGGACAAGCAATCAGCCCCAGCATTTT. The chain links TRBV19 to TRBJ1-5; D is perhaps TRBD1 (6 bases). This CDR3 contains 16 residues. Trimming shortened V by 3 bases and J by 1 base, and 13 bases separated the two germline ends. Germline CDR1 LNHDA, CDR2 SQIVND (reference sequence).